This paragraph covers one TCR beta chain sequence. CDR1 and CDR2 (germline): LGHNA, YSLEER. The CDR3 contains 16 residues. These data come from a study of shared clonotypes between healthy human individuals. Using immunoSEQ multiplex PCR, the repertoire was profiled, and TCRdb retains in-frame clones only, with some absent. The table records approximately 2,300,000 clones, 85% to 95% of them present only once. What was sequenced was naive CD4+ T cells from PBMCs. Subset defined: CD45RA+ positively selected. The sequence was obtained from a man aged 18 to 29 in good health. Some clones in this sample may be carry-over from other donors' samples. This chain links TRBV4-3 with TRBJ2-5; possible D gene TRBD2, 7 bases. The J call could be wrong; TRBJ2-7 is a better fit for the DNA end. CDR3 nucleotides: TGCGCCAGCAGCCAAGAAAGGTCCAGGGGAGGGTACGAGCAGTACTTC. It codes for CASSQERSRGGYEQYF.